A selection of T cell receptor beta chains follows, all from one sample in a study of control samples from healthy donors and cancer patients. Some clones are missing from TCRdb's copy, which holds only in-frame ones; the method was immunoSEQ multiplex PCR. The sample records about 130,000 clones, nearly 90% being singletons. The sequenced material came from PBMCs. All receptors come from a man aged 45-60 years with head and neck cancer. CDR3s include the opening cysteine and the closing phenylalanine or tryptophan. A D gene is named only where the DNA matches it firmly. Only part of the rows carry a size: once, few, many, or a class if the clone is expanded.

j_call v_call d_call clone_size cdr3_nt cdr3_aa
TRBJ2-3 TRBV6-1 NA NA TGTGCCAGCAGTGAACGAGGGGTTAGCACAGATACGCAGTATTTT CASSERGVSTDTQYF
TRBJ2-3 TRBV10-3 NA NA TGTGCCACGGGCTCCAGGGAATTCTCGGATACGCAGTATTTT CATGSREFSDTQYF
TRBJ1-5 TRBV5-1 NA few TGCGCCAGCAGCTTGGGACTTGCTAAATGGAGCAATCAGCCCCAGCATTTT CASSLGLAKWSNQPQHF
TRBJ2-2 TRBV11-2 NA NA TGTGCCAGCAGCTCCGGAAGACCCCCGAACACCGGGGAGCTGTTTTTT CASSSGRPPNTGELFF
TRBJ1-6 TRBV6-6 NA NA TGTGCCAGCAGTTACCCCTCCGGATCACCCCTCCACTTT CASSYPSGSPLHF
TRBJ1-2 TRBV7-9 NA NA TGTGCCAGCAGCTTAGTAGCGGCGTTCTATGGCTACACCTTC CASSLVAAFYGYTF
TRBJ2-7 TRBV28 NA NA TGTGCCAGCAGTTCGGGGTTCCAGATCTCCCCGAGCTCCTACGAGCAGTACTTC CASSSGFQISPSSYEQYF
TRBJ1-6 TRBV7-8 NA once TGTGCCAGCAGCTTAAAAACACTTCTCGGGAATTCACCCCTCCACTTT CASSLKTLLGNSPLHF
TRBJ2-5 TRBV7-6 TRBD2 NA TGTGCCAGCAGCTCACGGACTAGCGGGGGGGCCGGGGAGACCCAGTACTTC CASSSRTSGGAGETQYF
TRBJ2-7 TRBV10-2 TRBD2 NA TGCGCCAGCAGCCGGTACGCGGGGGGCGCATACGAGCAGTACTTC CASSRYAGGAYEQYF
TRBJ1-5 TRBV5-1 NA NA TGCGCCAGCAGCTTGGGGGCAGGAGACAATCAGCCCCAGCATTTT CASSLGAGDNQPQHF
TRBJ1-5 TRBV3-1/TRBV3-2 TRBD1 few TGTGCCAGCAGCCAACAGACAGGGGGTCAGCCCCAGCATTTT CASSQQTGGQPQHF
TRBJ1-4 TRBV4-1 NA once TGCGCCAGCAGCCAAGACGGGGCGGTAGATGAAAAACTGTTTTTT CASSQDGAVDEKLFF
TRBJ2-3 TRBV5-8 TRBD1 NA TGTGCCAGCAGCAAGACAGGGGGCGCAGATACGCAGTATTTT CASSKTGGADTQYF
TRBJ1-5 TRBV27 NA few TGTGCCAGCAGTCTCAGGGCGTTTCAGCCCCAGCATTTT CASSLRAFQPQHF
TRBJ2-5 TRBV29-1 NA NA TGCAGCGTTGGTGGGGCAATGGGAGAGACCCAGTACTTC CSVGGAMGETQYF
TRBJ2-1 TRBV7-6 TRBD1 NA TGTGCCAGCAGCTCTACAGGGGGGACGTACAATGAGCAGTTCTTC CASSSTGGTYNEQFF
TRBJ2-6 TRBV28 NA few TGTGCCAGCAGTTTGTACGGGCTCCGCTCTGGGGCCAACGTCCTGACTTTC CASSLYGLRSGANVLTF
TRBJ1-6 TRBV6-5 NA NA TGTGCCAGCAGTTACTCGACAGTTTTTGGTTCACCCCTCCACTTT CASSYSTVFGSPLHF
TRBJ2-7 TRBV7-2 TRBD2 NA TGTGCCAGCAGCCCTACGGGGACTAGCGGGGGATCGTTGTTTTACGAGCAGTACTTC CASSPTGTSGGSLFYEQYF
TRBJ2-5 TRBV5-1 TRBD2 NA TGCGCCAGCAGGCCTAGACTAGCGGGAGGACAAGAGACCCAGTACTTC CASRPRLAGGQETQYF
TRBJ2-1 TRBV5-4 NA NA TGTGCCAGCAGCTTGCCCTCTAATGAGCAGTTCTTC CASSLPSNEQFF
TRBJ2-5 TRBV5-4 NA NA TGTGCCAGCAGCTCCTTAGTCGGTCGGCAAGAGACCCAGTACTTC CASSSLVGRQETQYF
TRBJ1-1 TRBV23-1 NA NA TGCGCCAGCAGTCAGCCAAGGGCCCCAAGGGACATGAACACTGAAGCTTTCTTT CASSQPRAPRDMNTEAFF
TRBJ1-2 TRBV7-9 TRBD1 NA TGTGCCAGCAGCTTAGGACAGGGAACTAACTATGGCTACACCTTC CASSLGQGTNYGYTF
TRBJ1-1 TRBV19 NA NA TGTGCCAGTAGTATAGGAAGAGGGGGGTTGAGCGGGGACACTGAAGCTTTCTTT CASSIGRGGLSGDTEAFF
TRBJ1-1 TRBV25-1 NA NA TGTGCCAGCAGTGAAAGAGGAGGGGTACACACTGAAGCTTTCTTT CASSERGGVHTEAFF
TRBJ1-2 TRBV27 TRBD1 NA TGTGCCAGCAGTTCCGCCGGGACAGGGGCTGGCTATGGCTACACCTTC CASSSAGTGAGYGYTF
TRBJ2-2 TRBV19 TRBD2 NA TGTGCCAGTAGCCCAGGGACTAGGTCTACCGGGGAGCTGTTTTTT CASSPGTRSTGELFF
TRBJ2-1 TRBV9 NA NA TGTGCCAGCAGCGTAGCTACCAGGGGTGGTGGCAATGAGCAGTTCTTC CASSVATRGGGNEQFF
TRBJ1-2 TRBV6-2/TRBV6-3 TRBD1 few TGTGCCAGCAGCCGGGACAGCAACTATGGCTACACCTTC CASSRDSNYGYTF
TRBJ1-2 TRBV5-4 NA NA TGTGCCAGCAGTACAGGATCGTTCTCCAGCGGCTACACCTTC CASSTGSFSSGYTF
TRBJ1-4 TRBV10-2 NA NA TGCGCCAGCAGTGACGTCAGGGGATCAAATGAAAAACTGTTTTTT CASSDVRGSNEKLFF
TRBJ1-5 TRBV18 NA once TGTGCCAGCTCACCGACGGGGGGCAATCAGCCCCAGCATTTT CASSPTGGNQPQHF
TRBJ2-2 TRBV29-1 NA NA TGCAGCGCCGAACAGGGTACAAACACCGGGGAGCTGTTTTTT CSAEQGTNTGELFF
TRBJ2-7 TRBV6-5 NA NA TGTGCCAGCAGTTACGACAATTCCTACGAGCAGTACTTC CASSYDNSYEQYF
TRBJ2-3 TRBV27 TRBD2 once TGTGCCAGCAGTTGGGGCGGGAGACCCACAGATACGCAGTATTTT CASSWGGRPTDTQYF
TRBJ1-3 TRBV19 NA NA TGTGCCACCACCCCAGGGGCTGGAAACACCATATATTTT CATTPGAGNTIYF
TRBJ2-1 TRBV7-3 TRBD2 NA TGTGCCAGCAGCTCGAGCGGGACTAGCGACAATGAGCAGTTCTTC CASSSSGTSDNEQFF
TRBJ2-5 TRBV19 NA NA TGTGCCAGTAGCCCAACAAGCAGAGAGACCCAGTACTTC CASSPTSRETQYF
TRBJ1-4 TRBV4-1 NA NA TGCGCCAGCAGCCAAGATCAAGGGGCCGCAACTAATGAAAAACTGTTTTTT CASSQDQGAATNEKLFF
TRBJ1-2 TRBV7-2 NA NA TGTGCCAGCAGCGCCAGGGGAGTGAACTATGGCTACACCTTC CASSARGVNYGYTF
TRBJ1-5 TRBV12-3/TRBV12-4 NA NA TGTGCCAGCACGGGGCAGCCAAATCAGCCCCAGCATTTT CASTGQPNQPQHF
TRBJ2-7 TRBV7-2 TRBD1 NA TGTGCCAGCAGCCGGGGACAGAACTACGAGCAGTACTTC CASSRGQNYEQYF
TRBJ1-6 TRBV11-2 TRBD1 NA TGTGCCAGCAGCTTATCGGCAGGGGGCTGGTCACCCCTCCACTTT CASSLSAGGWSPLHF
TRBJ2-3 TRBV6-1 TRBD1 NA TGTGCCAGCAGTGAAGGCAGGGGGAAGTGGGATACGCAGTATTTT CASSEGRGKWDTQYF
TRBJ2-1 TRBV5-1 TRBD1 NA TGCGCCAGCAGCAGGGACAGCATCGCCGGTAATGAGCAGTTCTTC CASSRDSIAGNEQFF
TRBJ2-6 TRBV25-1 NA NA TGTGCCAGCAGTACCGGGGCCAACGTCCTGACTTTC CASSTGANVLTF
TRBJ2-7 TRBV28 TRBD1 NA TGTGCCAGCAGTTTATTGGAGACAGGGGGCGACGAGCAGTACTTC CASSLLETGGDEQYF